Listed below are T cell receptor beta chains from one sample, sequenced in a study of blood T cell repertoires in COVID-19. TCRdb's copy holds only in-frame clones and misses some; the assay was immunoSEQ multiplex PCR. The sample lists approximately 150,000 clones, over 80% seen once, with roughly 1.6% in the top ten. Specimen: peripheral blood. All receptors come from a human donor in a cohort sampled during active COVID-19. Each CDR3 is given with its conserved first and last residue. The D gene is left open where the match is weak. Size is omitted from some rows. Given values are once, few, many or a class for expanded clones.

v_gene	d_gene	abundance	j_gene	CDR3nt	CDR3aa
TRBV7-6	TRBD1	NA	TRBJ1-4	TGTGCCAGCAGTTTCGGACAGGGAGGCTGGTCTAATGAAAAACTGTTTTTT	CASSFGQGGWSNEKLFF
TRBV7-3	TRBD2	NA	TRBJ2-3	TGTGCCAGCAGCTCTAGCGGCACAGCGGGGGATACGCAGTATTTT	CASSSSGTAGDTQYF
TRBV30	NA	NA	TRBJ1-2	TGTGCCTGGACCCTTCCAGGGGTTGTCTATGGCTACACCTTC	CAWTLPGVVYGYTF
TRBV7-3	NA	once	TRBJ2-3	TGTGCCAGCAGCCCCCAAGGGGGACAAGGAACAGATACGCAGTATTTT	CASSPQGGQGTDTQYF
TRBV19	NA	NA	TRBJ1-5	TGTGCCAGTAGTATTCGGGGAATGGGTGTCGGGCAGCCCCAGCATTTT	CASSIRGMGVGQPQHF
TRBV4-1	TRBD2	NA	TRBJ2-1	TGCGCCAGCAGCCAGACCGGGACTAGAGGGAATGAGCAGTTCTTC	CASSQTGTRGNEQFF
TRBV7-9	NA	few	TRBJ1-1	TGTGCCAGCAGCTTAGTCGGTGTTCGGGGTGAAGCTTTCTTT	CASSLVGVRGEAFF
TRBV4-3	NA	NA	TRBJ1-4	TGCGCCAGCAGTCTGAATTTAGTTGGGCTTGGTGAAAAACTGTTTTTT	CASSLNLVGLGEKLFF
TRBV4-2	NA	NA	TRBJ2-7	TGTGCCAGCAGCCAGCGGGCTGGGCCCTACGAGCAGTACTTC	CASSQRAGPYEQYF
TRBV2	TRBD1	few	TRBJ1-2	TGTGCCAGCCGGGACAGCTTCTATGGCTACACCTTC	CASRDSFYGYTF
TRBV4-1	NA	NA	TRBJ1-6	TGCGCCAGCAGCCCGATTGCCAGGGAACCTAATTCACCCCTCCACTTT	CASSPIAREPNSPLHF
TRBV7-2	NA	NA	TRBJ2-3	TGTGCCAGCAGCCCAACGGGCGCGGGCGGCGGAGATACGCAGTATTTT	CASSPTGAGGGDTQYF
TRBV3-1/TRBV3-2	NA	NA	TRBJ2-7	TGTGCCAGCATGGGGCACCTCGGGTCCTACGAGCAGTACTTC	CASMGHLGSYEQYF
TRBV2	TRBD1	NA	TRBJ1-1	TGTGCCAGCAGTGAGGGGGACAGACCTTTGAACACTGAAGCTTTCTTT	CASSEGDRPLNTEAFF
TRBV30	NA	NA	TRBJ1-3	TGTGCCTGGAGCGACAGCTTGTTCTCTGGAAACACCATATATTTT	CAWSDSLFSGNTIYF
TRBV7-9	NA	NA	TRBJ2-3	TGTGCCAGCAGCTTAGCGGCAGGGCGAGGGGGAGATACGCAGTATTTT	CASSLAAGRGGDTQYF
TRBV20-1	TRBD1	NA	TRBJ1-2	TGCAGTGCTAGTGGGGGACAGGGGTCTTTCAACTATGGCTACACCTTC	CSASGGQGSFNYGYTF
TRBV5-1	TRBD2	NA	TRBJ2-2	TGCGCCAGCAGCGTAACTAGCGGGAGGGCCGCCGGGGAGCTGTTTTTT	CASSVTSGRAAGELFF
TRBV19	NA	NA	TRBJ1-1	TGTGCCAGTAGTATAGCTCCGGACAGCTTTGAAGCTTTCTTT	CASSIAPDSFEAFF
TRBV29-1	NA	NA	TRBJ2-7	TGCAGCGTTGATTTAGAGGGCCACGAGCAGTACTTC	CSVDLEGHEQYF
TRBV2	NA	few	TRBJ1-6	TGTGCCAGCAGTGGAGGGGAGGGACCCCTCCACTTT	CASSGGEGPLHF